This note documents a single T cell receptor beta chain sequence. The CDR3 has 15 residues. The junction had 2 bases not matched to a gene; V was cut back by 0 bases and J by 5 bases. CDR1 is SGHNT, CDR2 YENEEA, per germline. These data originate in a study of blood T cell repertoires in COVID-19. Sequencing was performed with immunoSEQ multiplex PCR; in TCRdb, only in-frame clones are kept and a portion is missing. The sample carries 300,000 to 450,000 clones, approximately 91% recorded once. This receptor was taken from a woman aged 30 to 39 who had been exposed to COVID-19. The chain has TRBV11-3 and TRBJ2-2, with TRBD2 matching over 8 bases. Sequenced material: PBMCs or T cells enriched from blood (not recorded which). DNA of the CDR3: TGTGCCAGCAGCTTAGAGGGACTAGGTACCGGGGAGCTGTTTTTT. Its translation: CASSLEGLGTGELFF. The full variable domain, in which reference TRBV11-3 and TRBJ2-2 provide the parts outside the CDR3, is EAGVVQSPRYKIIEKKQPVAFWCNPISGHNTLYWYLQNLGQGPELLIRYENEEAVDDSQLPKDRFSAERLKGVDSTLKIQPAELGDSAVYLCASSLEGLGTGELFFGEGSRLTVL.